This T cell receptor (beta chain) was identified during a study of breast tumors, draining lymph nodes, adjacent tissues. Study observations and caveats: Most tumor T cells seemingly derive from lymph node, then expand in tumor. Tumor T cell lymph node origin was a supported hypothesis, not proven. Luminal-like breast cancer showed significantly higher tumor–nontumor repertoire similarity than basal-like. Tumors had less TCR diversity than lymph nodes, more than nontumor tissue.

One entry per CDR3 protein results from TCRdb running MiXCR on the multiplex PCR reads. Of roughly 130,000 distinct CDR3 sequences listed, 30% to 35% are singletons. The lymph nodes were axillary draining lymph nodes from breast cancer patients. Concerning this clonotype itself: Its antigen is as yet unknown.

This clonotype originated in a female donor with breast cancer. Some clones in this sample may be carry-over from other donors' samples. The sample comprised axillary lymph node tissue.

In DNA, the CDR3 is TGTGCCAGTAGTATAACAGGGGAGAGCACTGAAGCTTTCTTT. Translating gives CASSITGESTEAFF. The chain carries TRBV19 and TRBJ1-1, with TRBD1 matching over 7 bases. This CDR3 comprises 14 residues. J was trimmed by 4 bases and V by 2 bases; bases with no gene match: 4. From germline, CDR1 is LNHDA and CDR2 SQIVND (reference sequence). The variable domain in full, with the rest retrieved from reference TRBV19 and TRBJ1-1, is DGGITQSPKYLFRKEGQNVTLSCEQNLNHDAMYWYRQDPGQGLRLIYYSQIVNDFQKGDIAEGYSVSREKKESFPLTVTSAQKNPTAFYLCASSITGESTEAFFGQGTRLTVV.